The 11 T cell receptor beta chains listed next were all sequenced from one sample in a study of shared clonotypes between healthy human individuals. Generated by immunoSEQ multiplex PCR, the TCRdb table keeps only in-frame clones and is missing some. The table has 2 million to 3 million clones, over 85% seen once; the top ten hold approximately 0.37%. The sequencing sample was made of naive CD4+ T cells from PBMCs. Noted subset: CD45RA+ positively selected. The receptor source for this set is a man between 18 and 29 years old in good health. Some clones in this sample may be carry-over from other donors' samples.

About this clone itself: Other DNA variants within this sample encode the same CDR3. The chain links TRBV5-5 to TRBJ1-2; D perhaps matches TRBD1 (5 bases). CDR1 and CDR2 (germline): SGHKS, YYEKEE (reference sequence). Trimming pared 1 base from V and 4 bases from J, leaving 8 bases between. This CDR3 comprises 13 residues. CDR3 sequence reads: CASSLSGGYGYTF. CDR3 sequence (DNA): TGTGCCAGCAGCTTGTCTGGGGGCTATGGCTACACCTTC.

The J gene is TRBJ1-3, the V gene TRBV6-5; no firm D call. CDR3 length: 16 amino acids. Germline V gene lookup returns CDR1 MNHEY and CDR2 SVGAGI. The V end lost 0 bases, the J end lost 4 bases, and 13 bases lay between the germline ends. As DNA, the CDR3 is TGTGCCAGCAGTTACTCGAATCCGGCCGAGGGAAACACCATATATTTT. Protein: CASSYSNPAEGNTIYF.

This chain links TRBV5-3 with TRBJ2-2; 11 bases align to TRBD2. TRBV5-3 is treated as an ORF (open reading frame) with a function not yet certain. The trim removed 3 bases at V and 0 bases at J, leaving 10 bases unmatched. This CDR3 spans 19 amino acids. This chain's CDR3 is CARSYGTSGTYANTGELFF. The CDR3 DNA sequence: TGTGCCAGAAGCTACGGGACTAGCGGAACGTACGCGAACACCGGGGAGCTGTTTTTT.

This clone was counted once. The V gene is TRBV7-2, the J gene TRBJ2-1, with D uncertain. The CDR3 length is 13 residues. Trimming pared 3 bases from V and 9 bases from J, leaving 12 bases between. The germline gives CDR1 SGHTA, CDR2 FQGNSA. The CDR3 DNA is TGTGCCAGCAGCTTGAGCTACTCGACTGAGCAGTTCTTC. It yields the protein CASSLSYSTEQFF. The whole variable domain, remainder taken from reference TRBV7-2 and TRBJ2-1, is GAGVSQSPSNKVTEKGKDVELRCDPISGHTALYWYRQSLGQGLEFLIYFQGNSAPDKSGLPSDRFSAERTGGSVSTLTIQRTQQEDSAVYLCASSLSYSTEQFFGPGTRLTVL.

The V and J genes are TRBV7-8 and TRBJ2-7; 10 bases align to TRBD2. CDR1 SGHVS and CDR2 FQNEAQ come from the germline V gene. CDR3 size: 16 residues. V was clipped by 0 bases and J by 0 bases; unmatched bases: 2. The CDR3 is CASSLATSGLSYEQYF. As DNA, the CDR3 is TGTGCCAGCAGCTTAGCGACTAGCGGGCTCTCCTACGAGCAGTACTTC.

The chain links TRBV10-3 to TRBJ2-7, with 9 bases aligning to TRBD1. CDR1 is ENHRY and CDR2 is SYGVKD in the germline V gene. Losses at the gene ends were 8 bases for V and 2 bases for J; bases not matched to a gene: 7. The CDR3 sequence is 14 residues long. The CDR3 protein is CAIAKTGGAYEQYF. As DNA, the CDR3 is TGTGCCATCGCCAAGACAGGGGGAGCCTACGAGCAGTACTTC.

The chain joins TRBV19 to TRBJ2-6; the match to TRBD1 covers 7 bases. CDR1 and CDR2 from the germline V gene are LNHDA and SQIVND (reference sequence). The CDR3 is made up of 16 amino acids. Trimming cost V 6 bases and J 4 bases; bases outside gene matches: 9. CDR3 sequence reads: CASRSRQGTGANVLTF. CDR3 sequence (DNA): TGTGCCAGTAGATCGAGACAGGGAACAGGGGCCAACGTCCTGACTTTC.

The chain carries TRBV9 and TRBJ2-3, with D uncertain. Germline CDR1 SGDLS, CDR2 YYNGEE. This CDR3 comprises 14 residues. The V gene lost 0 bases and the J gene lost 2 bases, with 7 bases spanning the gap. CDR3 in amino acids: CASSVGSFTDTQYF. CDR3 sequence (DNA): TGTGCCAGCAGCGTAGGGTCCTTCACAGATACGCAGTATTTT.

This chain joins TRBV7-8 and TRBJ2-2; 9 nucleotides agree with TRBD2. This CDR3 is 18 amino acids long. CDR1 and CDR2 (germline): SGHVS, FQNEAQ. Trimming cost V 5 bases and J 4 bases; bases outside gene matches: 14. The CDR3 here is CASSPRGSGSIGTGELFF. The CDR3 nucleotides are TGTGCCAGCAGCCCTCGTGGTAGCGGGAGTATCGGCACCGGGGAGCTGTTTTTT.

This chain joins TRBV2 and TRBJ1-2; D is perhaps TRBD1 (6 bases). The germline V gene encodes CDR1 SNHLY and CDR2 FYNNEI. The germline V and J ends were trimmed by 6 bases and 5 bases, with 19 bases remaining between them. The CDR3 totals 15 residues. CDR3 coding DNA: TGTGCCAGCAGGATGGGCTCAGGGGAAGGGTATGGCTACACCTTC. As protein: CASRMGSGEGYGYTF. The full variable domain, its missing parts supplied by reference TRBV2 and TRBJ1-2, is EPEVTQTPSHQVTQMGQEVILRCVPISNHLYFYWYRQILGQKVEFLVSFYNNEISEKSEIFDDQFSVERPDGSNFTLKIRSTKLEDSAMYFCASRMGSGEGYGYTFGSGTRLTVV.

This clone showed up just once. The V gene is TRBV5-1, the J gene TRBJ2-5; 8 nucleotides align to TRBD1. CDR1 is SGHRS, CDR2 YFSETQ, per germline. After removal of 2 bases from V and 5 bases from J, the junction contained 8 bases not matched to a gene. The CDR3 length is 15 residues. The CDR3 here is CASSFGQGAVETQYF. The CDR3 DNA sequence: TGCGCCAGCAGCTTTGGGCAGGGGGCTGTGGAGACCCAGTACTTC.